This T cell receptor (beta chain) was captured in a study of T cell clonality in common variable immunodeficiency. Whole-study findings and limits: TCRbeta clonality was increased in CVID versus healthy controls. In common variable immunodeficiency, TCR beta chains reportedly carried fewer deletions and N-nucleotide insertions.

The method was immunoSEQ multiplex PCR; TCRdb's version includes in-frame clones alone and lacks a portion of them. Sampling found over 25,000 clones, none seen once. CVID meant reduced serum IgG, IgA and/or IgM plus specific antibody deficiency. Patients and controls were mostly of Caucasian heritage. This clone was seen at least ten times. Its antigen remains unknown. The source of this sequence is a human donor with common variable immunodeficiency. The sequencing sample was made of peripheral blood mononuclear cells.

CDR3 bases read: TGTGCCAGCAGCCAAGAAGCAGGATACACAGATACG. Amino acid sequence: CASSQEAGYTDT. The full CDR3 protein reads CASSQEAGYTDTQYF. The chain employs TRBV4-2 and TRBJ2-3; D not resolved. The read terminates 3 residues ahead of where the CDR3 ends, so the germline J gene completes it. CDR3 length equals 15 residues. Germline V CDR1 and CDR2: LGHNA, YNFKEQ. With 0 bases removed from V and 2 bases from J, the gap between germline ends came to 9 bases.